The present TCR beta chain was sequenced within a study of blood T cell repertoires in COVID-19. Study at large: Samples of COVID-19 (acute and convalescent) were obtained from the United States, Italy and Spain. T cells, B-cell-depleted T cells, or PBMCs supplied cDNA or gDNA.

In Seattle, patients joined the study during active infection and were tracked longitudinally. In the authors' methods: It was from reference gene primer amplification that nucleated cell counts were estimated. The method was immunoSEQ multiplex PCR; TCRdb's version includes in-frame clones alone and lacks a portion of them. V, J and clone size were drawn from that table, and D and trimming were deduced from the DNA. The table has 130,000 or so clones, around nine tenths seen once; the top ten hold approximately 10%. The CDR3 extends over 16 amino acids. Trimming removed 6 bases at V and 3 bases at J, with 21 bases between. CDR1 and CDR2 from the germline V gene are LGHDT and YNNKEL (reference sequence).

This sequence joins TRBV3-1 (or the pseudogene TRBV3-2) and TRBJ2-7, with D perhaps matching TRBD1 (7 bases). The specimen sequenced was peripheral blood. This TCR came from a woman aged 65 to 85 with COVID-19, enrolled during active disease. CDR3 amino acids: CASSRPSQGGYYEQYF. The CDR3 DNA sequence: TGTGCCAGCAGTCGACCGTCCCAGGGGGGCTACTACGAGCAGTACTTC.